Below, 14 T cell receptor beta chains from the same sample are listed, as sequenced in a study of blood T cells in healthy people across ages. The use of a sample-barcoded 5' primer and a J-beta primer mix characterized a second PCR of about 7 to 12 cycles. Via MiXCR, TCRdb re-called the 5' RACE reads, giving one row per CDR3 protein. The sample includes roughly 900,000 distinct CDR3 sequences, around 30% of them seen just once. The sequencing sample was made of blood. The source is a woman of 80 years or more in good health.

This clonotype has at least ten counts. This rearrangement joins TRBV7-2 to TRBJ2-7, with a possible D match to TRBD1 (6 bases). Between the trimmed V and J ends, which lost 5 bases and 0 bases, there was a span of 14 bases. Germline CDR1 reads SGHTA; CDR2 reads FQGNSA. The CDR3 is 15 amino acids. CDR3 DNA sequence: TGTGCCAGCAGCGTCATTACAGGGACCTCCTACGAGCAGTACTTC. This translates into CASSVITGTSYEQYF.

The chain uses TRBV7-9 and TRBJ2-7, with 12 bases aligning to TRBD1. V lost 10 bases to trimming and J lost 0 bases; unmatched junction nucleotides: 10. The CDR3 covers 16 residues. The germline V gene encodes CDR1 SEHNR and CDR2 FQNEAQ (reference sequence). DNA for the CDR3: TGTGCCATCAGTGTGTCGGGACAGGGGGCCTCCTACGAGCAGTACTTC. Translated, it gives CAISVSGQGASYEQYF. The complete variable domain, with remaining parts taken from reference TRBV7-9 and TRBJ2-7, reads DTGVSQNPRHKITKRGQNVTFRCDPISEHNRLYWYRQTLGQGPEFLTYFQNEAQLEKSRLLSDRFSAERPKGSFSTLEIQRTEQGDSAMYLCAISVSGQGASYEQYFGPGTRLTVT.

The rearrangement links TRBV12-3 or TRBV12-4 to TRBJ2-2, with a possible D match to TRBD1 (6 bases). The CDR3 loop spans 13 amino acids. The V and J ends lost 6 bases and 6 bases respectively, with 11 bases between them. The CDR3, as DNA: TGTGCCAGCAGCAAACAGGGATCCGGGGAGCTGTTTTTT. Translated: CASSKQGSGELFF.

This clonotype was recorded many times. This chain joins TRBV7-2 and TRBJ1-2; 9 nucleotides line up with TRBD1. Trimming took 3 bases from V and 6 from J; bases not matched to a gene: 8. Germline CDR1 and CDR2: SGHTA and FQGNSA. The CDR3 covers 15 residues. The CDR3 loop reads CASSLGRDRVHGYTF. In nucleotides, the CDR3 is TGTGCCAGCAGCTTGGGCCGGGACAGGGTCCATGGCTACACCTTC.

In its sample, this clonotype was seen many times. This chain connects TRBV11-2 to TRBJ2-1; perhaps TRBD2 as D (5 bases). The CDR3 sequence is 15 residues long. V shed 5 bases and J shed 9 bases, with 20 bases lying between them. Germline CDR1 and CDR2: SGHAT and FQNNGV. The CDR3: CASSHLIERTGEQFF. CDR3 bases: TGTGCCAGCAGCCACCTTATTGAGCGGACGGGTGAGCAGTTCTTC.

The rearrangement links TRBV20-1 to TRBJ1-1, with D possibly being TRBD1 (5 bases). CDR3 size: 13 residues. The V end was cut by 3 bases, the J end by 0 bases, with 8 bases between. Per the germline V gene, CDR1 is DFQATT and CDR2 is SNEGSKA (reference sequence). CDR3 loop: CSASGHLNTEAFF. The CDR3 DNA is TGCAGTGCTAGCGGACATTTGAACACTGAAGCTTTCTTT.

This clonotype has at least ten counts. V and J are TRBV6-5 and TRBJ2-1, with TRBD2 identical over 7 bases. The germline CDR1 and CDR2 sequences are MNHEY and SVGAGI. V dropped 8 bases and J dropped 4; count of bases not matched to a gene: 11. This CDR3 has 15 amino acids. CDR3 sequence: CASSLVSGLYNEQFF. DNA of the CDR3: TGTGCCAGCTCCCTGGTTAGCGGGCTTTACAATGAGCAGTTCTTC.

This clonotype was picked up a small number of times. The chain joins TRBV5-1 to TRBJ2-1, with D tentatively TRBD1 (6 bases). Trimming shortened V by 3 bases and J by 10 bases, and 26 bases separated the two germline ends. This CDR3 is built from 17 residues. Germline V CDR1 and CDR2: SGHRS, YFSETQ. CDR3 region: CASSSFFTRQDPQEQFF. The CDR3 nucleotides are TGCGCCAGCAGCTCATTCTTTACTAGACAGGACCCTCAAGAGCAGTTCTTC.

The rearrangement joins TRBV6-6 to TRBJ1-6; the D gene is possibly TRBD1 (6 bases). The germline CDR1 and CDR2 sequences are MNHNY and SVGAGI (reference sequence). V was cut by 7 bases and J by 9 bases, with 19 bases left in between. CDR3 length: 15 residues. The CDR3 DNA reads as TGTGCCAGCACCTCCGGGCTAGGGGGGAGTTCACCCCTCCACTTT. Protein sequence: CASTSGLGGSSPLHF.

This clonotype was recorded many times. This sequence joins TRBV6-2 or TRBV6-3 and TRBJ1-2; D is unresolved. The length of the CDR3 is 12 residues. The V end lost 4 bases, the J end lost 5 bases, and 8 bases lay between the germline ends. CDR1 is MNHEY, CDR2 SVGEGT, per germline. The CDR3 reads CASSFPGYGYTF. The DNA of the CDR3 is TGTGCCAGCAGTTTCCCCGGATATGGCTACACCTTC.

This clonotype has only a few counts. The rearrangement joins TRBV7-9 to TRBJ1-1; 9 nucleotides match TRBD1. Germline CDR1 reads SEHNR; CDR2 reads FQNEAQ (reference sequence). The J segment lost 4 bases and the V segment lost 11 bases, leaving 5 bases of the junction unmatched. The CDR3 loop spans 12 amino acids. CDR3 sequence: CARRQGGTEAFF. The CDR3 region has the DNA TGTGCCCGTAGACAGGGGGGCACTGAAGCTTTCTTT.

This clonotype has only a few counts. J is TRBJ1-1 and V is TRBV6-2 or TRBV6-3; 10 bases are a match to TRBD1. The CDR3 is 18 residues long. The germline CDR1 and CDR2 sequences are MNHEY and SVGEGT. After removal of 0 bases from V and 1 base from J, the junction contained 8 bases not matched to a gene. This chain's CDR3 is CASSYSDGQGGPNTEAFF. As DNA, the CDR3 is TGTGCCAGCAGTTACTCGGACGGACAGGGGGGACCGAACACTGAAGCTTTCTTT.

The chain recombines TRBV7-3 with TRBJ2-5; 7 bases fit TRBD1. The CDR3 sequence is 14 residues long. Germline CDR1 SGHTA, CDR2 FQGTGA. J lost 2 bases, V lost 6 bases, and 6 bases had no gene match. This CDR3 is CASRRDRVQETQYF. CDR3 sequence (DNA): TGTGCCAGCAGACGCGACAGGGTTCAAGAGACCCAGTACTTC.

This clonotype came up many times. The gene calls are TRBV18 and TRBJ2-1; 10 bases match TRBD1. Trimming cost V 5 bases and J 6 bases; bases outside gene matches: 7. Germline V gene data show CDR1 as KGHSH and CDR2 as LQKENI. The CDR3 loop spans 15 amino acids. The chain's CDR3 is CASSSRQGAANEQFF. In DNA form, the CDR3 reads TGTGCCAGCTCATCTAGACAGGGGGCCGCCAATGAGCAGTTCTTC. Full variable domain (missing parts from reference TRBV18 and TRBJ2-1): NAGVMQNPRHLVRRRGQEARLRCSPMKGHSHVYWYRQLPEEGLKFMVYLQKENIIDESGMPKERFSAEFPKEGPSILRIQQVVRGDSAAYFCASSSRQGAANEQFFGPGTRLTVL.